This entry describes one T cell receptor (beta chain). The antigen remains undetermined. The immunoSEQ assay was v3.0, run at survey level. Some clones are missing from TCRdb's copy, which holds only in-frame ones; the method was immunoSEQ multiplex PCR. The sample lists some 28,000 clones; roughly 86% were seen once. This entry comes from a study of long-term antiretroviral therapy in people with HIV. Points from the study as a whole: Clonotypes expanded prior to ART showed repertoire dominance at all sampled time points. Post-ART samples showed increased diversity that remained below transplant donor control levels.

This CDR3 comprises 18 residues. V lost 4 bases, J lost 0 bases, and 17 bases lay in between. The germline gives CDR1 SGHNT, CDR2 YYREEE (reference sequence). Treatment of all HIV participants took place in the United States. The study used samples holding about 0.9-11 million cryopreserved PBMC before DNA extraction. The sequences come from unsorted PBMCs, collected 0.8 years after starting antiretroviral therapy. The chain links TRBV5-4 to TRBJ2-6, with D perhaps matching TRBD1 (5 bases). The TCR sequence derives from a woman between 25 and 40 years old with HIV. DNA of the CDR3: TGTGCCAGCAGCCCCACTGGGGCCTCCCCCTCTGGGGCCAACGTCCTGACTTTC. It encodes CASSPTGASPSGANVLTF.